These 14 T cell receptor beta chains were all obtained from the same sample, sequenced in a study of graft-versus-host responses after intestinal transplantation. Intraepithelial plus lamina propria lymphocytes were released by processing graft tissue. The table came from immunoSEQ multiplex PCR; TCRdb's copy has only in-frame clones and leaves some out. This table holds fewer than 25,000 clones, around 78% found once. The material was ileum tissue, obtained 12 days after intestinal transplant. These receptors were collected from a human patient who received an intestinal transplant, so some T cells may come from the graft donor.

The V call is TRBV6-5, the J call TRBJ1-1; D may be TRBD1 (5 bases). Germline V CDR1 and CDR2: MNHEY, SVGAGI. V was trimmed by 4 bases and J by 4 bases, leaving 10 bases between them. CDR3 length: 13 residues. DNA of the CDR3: TGTGCCAGCAGTTCGACAGTTCCCACTGAAGCTTTCTTT. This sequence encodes CASSSTVPTEAFF.

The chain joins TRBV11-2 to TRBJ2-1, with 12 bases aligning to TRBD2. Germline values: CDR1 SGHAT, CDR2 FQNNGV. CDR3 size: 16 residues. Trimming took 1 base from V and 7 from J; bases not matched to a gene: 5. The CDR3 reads CASSLVLAGGRNEQFF. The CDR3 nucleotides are TGTGCCAGCAGCTTAGTCCTAGCGGGGGGGCGGAATGAGCAGTTCTTC.

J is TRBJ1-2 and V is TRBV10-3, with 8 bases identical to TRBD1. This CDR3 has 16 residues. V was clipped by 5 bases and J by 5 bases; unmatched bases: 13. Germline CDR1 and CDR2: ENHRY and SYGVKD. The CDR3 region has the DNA TGTGCCATCAGTCGATTCCCGGGACAGGATATTTATGGCTACACCTTC. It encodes CAISRFPGQDIYGYTF.

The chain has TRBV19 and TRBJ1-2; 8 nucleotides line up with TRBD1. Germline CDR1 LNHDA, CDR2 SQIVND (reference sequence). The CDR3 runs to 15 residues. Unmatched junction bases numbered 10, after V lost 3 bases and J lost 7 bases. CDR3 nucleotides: TGTGCCAGTAGTATCCAACAGGCAGGGGGCAGTGGCTACACCTTC. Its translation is CASSIQQAGGSGYTF.

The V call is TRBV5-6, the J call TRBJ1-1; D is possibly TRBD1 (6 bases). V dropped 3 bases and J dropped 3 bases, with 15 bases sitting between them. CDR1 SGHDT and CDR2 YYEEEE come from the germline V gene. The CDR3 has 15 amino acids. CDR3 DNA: TGTGCCAGCAGCTCCCGAGCAGGGGTTTACACTGAAGCTTTCTTT. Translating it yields CASSSRAGVYTEAFF.

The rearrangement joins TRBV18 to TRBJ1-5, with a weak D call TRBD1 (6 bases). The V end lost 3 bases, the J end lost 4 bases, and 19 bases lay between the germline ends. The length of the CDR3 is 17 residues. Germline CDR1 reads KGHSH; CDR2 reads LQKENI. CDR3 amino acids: CASSPVKGGGPNQPQHF. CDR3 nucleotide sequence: TGTGCCAGCTCACCCGTAAAGGGAGGGGGACCAAATCAGCCCCAGCATTTT.

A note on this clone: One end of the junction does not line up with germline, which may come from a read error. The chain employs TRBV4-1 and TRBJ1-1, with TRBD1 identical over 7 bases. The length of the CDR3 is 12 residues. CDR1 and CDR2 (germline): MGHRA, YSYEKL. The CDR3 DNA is TGTGCCAGCAGCCCCGGGACAGCTGAAGCTTTCTTT. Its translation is CASSPGTAEAFF.

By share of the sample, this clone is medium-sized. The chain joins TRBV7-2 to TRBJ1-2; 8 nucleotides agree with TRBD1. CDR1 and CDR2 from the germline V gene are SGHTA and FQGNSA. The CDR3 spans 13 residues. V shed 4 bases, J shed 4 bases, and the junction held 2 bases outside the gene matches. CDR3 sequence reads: CASSWTGSYGYTF. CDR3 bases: TGTGCCAGCAGCTGGACAGGGTCCTATGGCTACACCTTC.

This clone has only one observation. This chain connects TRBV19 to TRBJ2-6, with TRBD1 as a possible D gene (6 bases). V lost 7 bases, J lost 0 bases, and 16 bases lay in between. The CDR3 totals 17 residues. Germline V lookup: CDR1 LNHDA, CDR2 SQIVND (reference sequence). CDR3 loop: CASTGGGSNSGANVLTF. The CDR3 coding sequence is TGTGCCAGTACTGGGGGCGGCAGCAACTCTGGGGCCAACGTCCTGACTTTC. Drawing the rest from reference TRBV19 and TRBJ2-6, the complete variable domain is DGGITQSPKYLFRKEGQNVTLSCEQNLNHDAMYWYRQDPGQGLRLIYYSQIVNDFQKGDIAEGYSVSREKKESFPLTVTSAQKNPTAFYLCASTGGGSNSGANVLTFGAGSRLTVL.

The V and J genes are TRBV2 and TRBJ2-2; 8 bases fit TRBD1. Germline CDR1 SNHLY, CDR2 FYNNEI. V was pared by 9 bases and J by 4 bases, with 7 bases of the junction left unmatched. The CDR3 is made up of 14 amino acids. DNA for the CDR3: TGTGCCAGAGAACAGGGGGTTGGCACCGGGGAGCTGTTTTTT. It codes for CAREQGVGTGELFF.

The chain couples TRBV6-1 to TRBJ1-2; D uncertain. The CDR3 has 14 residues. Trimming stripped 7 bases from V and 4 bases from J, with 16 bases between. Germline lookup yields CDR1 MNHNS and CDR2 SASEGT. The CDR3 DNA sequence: TGTGCCAGCACCCGCTCAGCAGGCCCCTATGGCTACACCTTC. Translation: CASTRSAGPYGYTF.

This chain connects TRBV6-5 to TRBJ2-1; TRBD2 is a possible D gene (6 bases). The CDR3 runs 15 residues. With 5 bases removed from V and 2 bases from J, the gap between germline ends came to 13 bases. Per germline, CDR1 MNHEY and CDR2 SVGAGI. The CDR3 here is CASSAGTAPYNEQFF. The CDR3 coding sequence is TGTGCCAGCAGTGCGGGGACCGCGCCCTACAATGAGCAGTTCTTC.

The CDR3 reads CASSVDGTGSYGYTF. The CDR3 nucleotides are TGTGCCAGCAGCGTAGATGGGACAGGATCCTATGGCTACACCTTC. The chain employs TRBV9 and TRBJ1-2, with TRBD1 matching over 8 bases. The germline CDR1 and CDR2 sequences are SGDLS and YYNGEE. The length of the CDR3 is 15 residues. J gave up 4 bases and V 0 bases, and 5 bases lay outside the gene matches.

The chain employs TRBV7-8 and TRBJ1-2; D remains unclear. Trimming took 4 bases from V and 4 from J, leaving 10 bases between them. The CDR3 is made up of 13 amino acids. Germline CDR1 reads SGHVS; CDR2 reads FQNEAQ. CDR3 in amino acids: CASSSGGSYGYTF. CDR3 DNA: TGTGCCAGCAGCTCGGGAGGTAGCTATGGCTACACCTTC.